The rows below give T cell receptor beta chains drawn from one sample of a study of blood T cell repertoires in COVID-19. Only in-frame clones appear in the TCRdb table, and some are missing; sequencing was by immunoSEQ multiplex PCR. Here the sample spans 230,000 or so clones, just over 85% being singletons. The sequencing sample was made of PBMCs or T cells enriched from blood (not recorded which). All receptors come from a woman aged 45-60 years with acute COVID-19. Both conserved end residues are part of each CDR3. Only part of the rows carry a size: once, few, many, or a class if the clone is expanded.

cdr3_length clone_size v_call cdr3_aa
15 once TRBV4-2 CASSQERVAYNEQFF
15 . TRBV7-3 CASSLRAGGSYGYTF
14 . TRBV25-1 CASSVAGGLAEAFF
15 . TRBV19 CASTLSGTGASEQYF
15 . TRBV7-5 CARSPPPATNEKLFF
15 once TRBV28 CASSFSATRTGELFF
13 . TRBV2 CASSDMTSGKMNF
20 . TRBV27 CASSPTPWTSGSTGANVLTF
17 . TRBV9 CASSVGLARRETDTQYF
15 once TRBV7-2 CASSLDVGQGFEQYF
15 . TRBV9 CASSGRTASGNTIYF
15 . TRBV28 CASSLAGSGANVLTF
15 . TRBV5-1 CASSLATGTTGELFF
14 . TRBV27 CASSFVGRYSGYTF
13 . TRBV29-1 CSVGQGSYNEQFF
15 . TRBV7-9 CASSALGLSAYEQYF
14 . TRBV18 CASSQTGDNSPLHF
15 . TRBV4-2 CASSQDRGPGYGYTF
14 . TRBV27 CASSLQGRSYEQYF
18 . TRBV5-1 CASSIGLAGVRSSETQYF
13 . TRBV5-4 CASSFGQGTEAFF
14 . TRBV28 CASRWTGRKNEAFF
13 . TRBV9 CASSVWATGEQFF
15 . TRBV27 CASSPLIETAEGYTF
13 . TRBV11-2 CASSRQGNYGYTF
15 . TRBV24-1 CATRAASGSFNEQFF
17 . TRBV5-5 CASSLEAPTGTPYEQYF
18 . TRBV5-6 CASSLPTNRGPIHTEAFF
18 . TRBV18 CASSPRLAGGPSTDTQYF
17 . TRBV28 CASSLYGQGVSNQPQHF
14 once TRBV2 CASEPGQGNEKLFF
16 . TRBV2 CASSEAFGTGYYGYTF
12 . TRBV12-3/TRBV12-4 CASRGPTYEQYF
15 . TRBV5-4 CASSLGGGQYTEAFF
15 . TRBV28 CASSPLTGVDTEAFF
13 . TRBV5-4 CASSLTSFTEAFF
15 . TRBV28 CASSFQGTANEKLFF
18 . TRBV28 CASSNLAGGPSSTDTQYF
18 . TRBV30 CAWSGADRGRRRNTEAFF
15 . TRBV9 CASSAAGGPYNEQFF
14 few TRBV5-1 CASSLDSSNQPQHF
14 . TRBV30 CAFSGEASTDTQYF
13 few TRBV13 CASSLGRGTEAFF
16 . TRBV7-9 CASSLGGQGNTDTQYF
14 . TRBV5-5 CASSSGTVNSPLHF
14 . TRBV6-5 CASSTEQGAYEQYF
14 . TRBV7-2 CASSLLQGADGYTF
16 . TRBV4-3 CASSQEGGDTSYEQYF
14 . TRBV28 CASSRIQGVETQYF
13 . TRBV15 CATSSSGGDEQFF
17 once TRBV5-1 CASSLGALAGTSAEAFF
17 . TRBV5-4 CASSLAGLAGVKETQYF
15 . TRBV11-1 CASSLGAGGTYEQYF
16 . TRBV6-2/TRBV6-3 CASSYSAQGTNYGYTF
19 . TRBV7-9 CASSPGLAGGPSAKNIQYF
14 . TRBV19 CASSAQTGNQPQHF
13 . TRBV5-4 CASSQTLTDTQYF
14 . TRBV27 CASGPVGGTYEQYF
14 . TRBV24-1 CATQDRVGYQPQHF